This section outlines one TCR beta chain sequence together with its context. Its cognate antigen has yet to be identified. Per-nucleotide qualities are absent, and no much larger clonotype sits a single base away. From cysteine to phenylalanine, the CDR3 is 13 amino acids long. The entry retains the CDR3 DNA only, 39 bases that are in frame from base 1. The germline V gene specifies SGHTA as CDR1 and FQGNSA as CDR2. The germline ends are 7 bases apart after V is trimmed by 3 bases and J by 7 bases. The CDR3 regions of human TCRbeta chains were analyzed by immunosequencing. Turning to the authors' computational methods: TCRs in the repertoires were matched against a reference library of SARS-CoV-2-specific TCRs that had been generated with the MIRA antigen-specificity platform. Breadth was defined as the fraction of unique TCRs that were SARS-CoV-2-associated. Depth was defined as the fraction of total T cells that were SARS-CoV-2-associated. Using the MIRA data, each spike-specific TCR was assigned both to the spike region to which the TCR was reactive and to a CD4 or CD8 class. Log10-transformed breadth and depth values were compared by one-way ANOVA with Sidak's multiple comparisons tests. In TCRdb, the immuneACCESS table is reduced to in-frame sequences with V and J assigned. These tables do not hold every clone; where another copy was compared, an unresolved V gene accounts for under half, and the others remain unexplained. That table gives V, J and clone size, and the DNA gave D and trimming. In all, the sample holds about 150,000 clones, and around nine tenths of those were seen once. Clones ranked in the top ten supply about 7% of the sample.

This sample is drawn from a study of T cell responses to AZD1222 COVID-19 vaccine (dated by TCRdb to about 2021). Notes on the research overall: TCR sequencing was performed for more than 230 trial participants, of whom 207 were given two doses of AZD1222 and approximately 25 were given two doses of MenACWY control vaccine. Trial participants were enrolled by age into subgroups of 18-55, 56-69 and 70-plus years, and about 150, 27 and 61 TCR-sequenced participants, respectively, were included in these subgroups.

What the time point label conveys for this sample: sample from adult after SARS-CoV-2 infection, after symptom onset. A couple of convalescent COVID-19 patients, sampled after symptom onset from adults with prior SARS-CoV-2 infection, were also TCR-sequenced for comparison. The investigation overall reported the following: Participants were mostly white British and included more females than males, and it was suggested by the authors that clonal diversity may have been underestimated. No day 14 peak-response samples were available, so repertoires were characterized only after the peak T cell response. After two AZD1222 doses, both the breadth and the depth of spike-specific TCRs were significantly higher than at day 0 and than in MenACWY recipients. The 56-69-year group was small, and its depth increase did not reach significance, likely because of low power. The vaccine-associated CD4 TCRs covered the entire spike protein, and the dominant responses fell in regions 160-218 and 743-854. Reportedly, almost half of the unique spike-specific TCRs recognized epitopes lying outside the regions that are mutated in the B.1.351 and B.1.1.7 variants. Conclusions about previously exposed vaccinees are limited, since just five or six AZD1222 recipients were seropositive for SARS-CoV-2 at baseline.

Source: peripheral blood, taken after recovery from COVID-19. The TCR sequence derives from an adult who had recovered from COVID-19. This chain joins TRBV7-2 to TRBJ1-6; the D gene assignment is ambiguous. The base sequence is TGTGCCAGCAGCTTGGACTGGAATTCACCCCTCCACTTT. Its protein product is CASSLDWNSPLHF.